Sequencing of this TCR beta chain was carried out in a study of blood T cell repertoires in COVID-19. The data were produced by immunoSEQ multiplex PCR, yet TCRdb's version contains in-frame clones alone and is incomplete. Among hundreds of thousands of clones listed, roughly 80% were seen once. The sample taken for sequencing was peripheral blood. This TCR was recovered from a woman in her thirties or forties with active or convalescent COVID-19.

The CDR3 sequence is CASSQDHRSEQFF. CDR3 DNA: TGTGCCAGCAGCCAAGATCACCGGAGTGAGCAGTTCTTC. The rearrangement links TRBV14 to TRBJ2-1; no definite D call. Germline CDR1 reads SGHDN; CDR2 reads FVKESK. V was clipped by 0 bases and J by 9 bases, with 9 bases between them. The CDR3 is 13 residues long.